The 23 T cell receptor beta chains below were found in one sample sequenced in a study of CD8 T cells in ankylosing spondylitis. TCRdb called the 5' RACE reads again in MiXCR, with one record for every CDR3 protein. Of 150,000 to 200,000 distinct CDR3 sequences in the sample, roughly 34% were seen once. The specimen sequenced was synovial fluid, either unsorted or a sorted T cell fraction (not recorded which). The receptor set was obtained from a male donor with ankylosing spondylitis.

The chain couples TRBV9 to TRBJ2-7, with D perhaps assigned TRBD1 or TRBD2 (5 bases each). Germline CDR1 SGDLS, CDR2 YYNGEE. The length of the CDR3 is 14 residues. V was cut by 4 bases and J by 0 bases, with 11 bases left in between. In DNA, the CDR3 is TGTGCCAGCAGCCGGGGCTCTAGCTCCTACGAGCAGTACTTC. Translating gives CASSRGSSSYEQYF.

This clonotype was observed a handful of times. DNA of the CDR3: TGTGCCAGTAGTATAGAGAGGAGGCTAGCGGGGGGGGACAATGAGCAGTTCTTC. Its protein product is CASSIERRLAGGDNEQFF. The chain carries TRBV19 and TRBJ2-1, with 12 bases fitting TRBD2. Trimming took 0 bases from V and 5 from J; bases not matched to a gene: 8. This CDR3 spans 18 amino acids. The V gene's germline CDR1 is LNHDA and CDR2 SQIVND (reference sequence). The full variable domain, with the rest looked up from reference TRBV19 and TRBJ2-1, is DGGITQSPKYLFRKEGQNVTLSCEQNLNHDAMYWYRQDPGQGLRLIYYSQIVNDFQKGDIAEGYSVSREKKESFPLTVTSAQKNPTAFYLCASSIERRLAGGDNEQFFGPGTRLTVL.

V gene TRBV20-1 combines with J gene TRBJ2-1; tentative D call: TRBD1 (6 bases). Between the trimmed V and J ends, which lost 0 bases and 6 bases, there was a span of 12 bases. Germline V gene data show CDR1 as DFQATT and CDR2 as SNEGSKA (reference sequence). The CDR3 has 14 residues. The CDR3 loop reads CSARDLRGSNEQFF. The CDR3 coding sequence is TGCAGTGCTAGAGATCTCAGGGGAAGCAATGAGCAGTTCTTC.

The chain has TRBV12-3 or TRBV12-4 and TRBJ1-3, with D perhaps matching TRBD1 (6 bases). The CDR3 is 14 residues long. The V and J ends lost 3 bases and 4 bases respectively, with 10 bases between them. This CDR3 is CASSFERGGNTIYF. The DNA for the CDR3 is TGTGCCAGCAGTTTCGAAAGGGGGGGAAACACCATATATTTT.

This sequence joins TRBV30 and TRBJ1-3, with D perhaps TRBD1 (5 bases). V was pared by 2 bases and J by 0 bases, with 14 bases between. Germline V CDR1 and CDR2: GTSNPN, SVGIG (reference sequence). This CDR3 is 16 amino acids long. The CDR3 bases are TGTGCCTGGAGTAGGGACGGTGCCCACTCTGGAAACACCATATATTTT. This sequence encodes CAWSRDGAHSGNTIYF.

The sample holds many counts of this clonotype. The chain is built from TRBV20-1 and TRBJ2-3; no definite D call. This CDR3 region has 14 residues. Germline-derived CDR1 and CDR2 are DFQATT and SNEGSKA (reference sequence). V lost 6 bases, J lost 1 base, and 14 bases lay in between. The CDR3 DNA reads TGCAGTGCCCCACCCTGGCAGGGCACAGATACGCAGTATTTT. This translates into CSAPPWQGTDTQYF.

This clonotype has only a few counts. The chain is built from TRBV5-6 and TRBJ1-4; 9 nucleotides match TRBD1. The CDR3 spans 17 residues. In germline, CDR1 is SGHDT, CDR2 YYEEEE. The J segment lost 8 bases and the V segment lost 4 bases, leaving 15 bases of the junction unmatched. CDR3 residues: CASSLGQGVLRIEKLFF. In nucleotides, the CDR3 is TGTGCCAGCAGCCTGGGACAGGGAGTTCTCCGCATCGAAAAACTGTTTTTT.

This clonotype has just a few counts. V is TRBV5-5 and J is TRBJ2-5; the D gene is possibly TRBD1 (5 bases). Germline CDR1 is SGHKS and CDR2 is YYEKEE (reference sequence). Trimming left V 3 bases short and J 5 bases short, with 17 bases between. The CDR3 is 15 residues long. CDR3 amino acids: CASSSTALLTETQYF. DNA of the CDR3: TGTGCCAGCAGCTCGACAGCCCTATTGACCGAGACCCAGTACTTC.

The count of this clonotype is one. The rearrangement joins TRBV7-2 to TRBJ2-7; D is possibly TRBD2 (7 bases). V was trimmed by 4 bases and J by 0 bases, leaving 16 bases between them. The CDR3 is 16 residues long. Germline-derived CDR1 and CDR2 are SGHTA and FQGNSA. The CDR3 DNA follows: TGTGCCAGCAGCTCAATGGGAGGGACAAGCTCCTACGAGCAGTACTTC. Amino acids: CASSSMGGTSSYEQYF.

For the CDR3, the DNA is TGTGCCACCAGCAGATCTCCGGGACTAGCGGGAGGCCGCGAAGTATACAATGAGCAGTTCTTC. Its translation is CATSRSPGLAGGREVYNEQFF. This sequence joins TRBV15 and TRBJ2-1, with 15 bases fitting TRBD2. Unmatched junction bases numbered 15, after V lost 2 bases and J lost 4 bases. This CDR3 has 21 amino acids. The germline V gene encodes CDR1 LNHNV and CDR2 YYDKDF (reference sequence). The entire variable domain, with the rest obtained from reference TRBV15 and TRBJ2-1, is as follows: DAMVIQNPRYQVTQFGKPVTLSCSQTLNHNVMYWYQQKSSQAPKLLFHYYDKDFNNEADTPDNFQSRRPNTSFCFLDIRSPGLGDTAMYLCATSRSPGLAGGREVYNEQFFGPGTRLTVL.

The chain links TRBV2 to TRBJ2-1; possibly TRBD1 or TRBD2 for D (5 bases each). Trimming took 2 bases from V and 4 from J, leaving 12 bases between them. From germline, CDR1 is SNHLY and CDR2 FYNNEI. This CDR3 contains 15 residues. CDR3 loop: CASSELGTLYNEQFF. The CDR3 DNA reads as TGTGCCAGCAGTGAATTGGGGACCCTTTACAATGAGCAGTTCTTC.

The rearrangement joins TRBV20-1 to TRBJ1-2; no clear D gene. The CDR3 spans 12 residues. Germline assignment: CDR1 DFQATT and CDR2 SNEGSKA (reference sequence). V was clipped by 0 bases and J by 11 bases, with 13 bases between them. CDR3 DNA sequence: TGCAGTGCTAGAGACACAACCCCCCGTTACACCTTC. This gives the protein CSARDTTPRYTF.

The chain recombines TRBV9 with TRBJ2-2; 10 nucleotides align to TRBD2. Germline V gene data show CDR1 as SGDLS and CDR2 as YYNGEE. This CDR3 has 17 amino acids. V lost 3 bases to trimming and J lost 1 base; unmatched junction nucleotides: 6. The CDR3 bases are TGTGCCAGCAGCGAAGGACTAGCGGTCCTGAACACCGGGGAGCTGTTTTTT. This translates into CASSEGLAVLNTGELFF.

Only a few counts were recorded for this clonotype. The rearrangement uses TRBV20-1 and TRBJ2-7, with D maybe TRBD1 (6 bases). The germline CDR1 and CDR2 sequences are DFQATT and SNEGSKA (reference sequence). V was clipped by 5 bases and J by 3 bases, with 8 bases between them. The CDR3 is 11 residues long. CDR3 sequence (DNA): TGCAGTGCTCTCAGGGGCTACGAGCAGTACTTC. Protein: CSALRGYEQYF.

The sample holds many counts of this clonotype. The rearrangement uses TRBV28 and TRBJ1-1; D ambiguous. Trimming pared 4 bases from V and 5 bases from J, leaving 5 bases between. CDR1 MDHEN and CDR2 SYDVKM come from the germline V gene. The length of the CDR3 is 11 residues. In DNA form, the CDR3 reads TGTGCCAGCAGTTCTGGAACTGAAGCTTTCTTT. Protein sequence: CASSSGTEAFF.

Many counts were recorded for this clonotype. The CDR3 sequence: CASSSLNKWNEQFF. Written as DNA, the CDR3 is TGTGCCAGCAGTTCCCTCAATAAATGGAATGAGCAGTTCTTC. The chain combines TRBV6-2 or TRBV6-3 with TRBJ2-1; D is undetermined. Germline CDR1 reads MNHEY; CDR2 reads SVGEGT. CDR3 length equals 14 residues. Trimming cost V 4 bases and J 7 bases, with 14 bases left between them.

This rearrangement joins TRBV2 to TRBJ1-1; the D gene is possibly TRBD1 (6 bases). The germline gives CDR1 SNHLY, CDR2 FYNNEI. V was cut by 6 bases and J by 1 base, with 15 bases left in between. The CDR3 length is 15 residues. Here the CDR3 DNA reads TGTGCCAGCAGGCAGACGGGACATACGAACACTGAAGCTTTCTTT. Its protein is CASRQTGHTNTEAFF.

This chain's CDR3 is CSASGAVQETQYF. As DNA, the CDR3 is TGCAGTGCTAGTGGAGCGGTCCAAGAGACCCAGTACTTC. J is TRBJ2-5 and V is TRBV20-1, with a possible D match to TRBD2 (5 bases). Germline V CDR1 and CDR2: DFQATT, SNEGSKA (reference sequence). The CDR3 consists of 13 residues. The V gene lost 3 bases and the J gene lost 1 base, with 9 bases spanning the gap.

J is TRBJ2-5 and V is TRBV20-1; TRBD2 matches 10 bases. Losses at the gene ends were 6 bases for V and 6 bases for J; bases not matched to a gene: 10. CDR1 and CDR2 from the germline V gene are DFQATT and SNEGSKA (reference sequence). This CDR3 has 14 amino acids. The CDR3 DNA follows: TGCAGTGCAGACAGCGGGGGGGCCGGTCAGACCCAGTACTTC. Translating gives CSADSGGAGQTQYF.

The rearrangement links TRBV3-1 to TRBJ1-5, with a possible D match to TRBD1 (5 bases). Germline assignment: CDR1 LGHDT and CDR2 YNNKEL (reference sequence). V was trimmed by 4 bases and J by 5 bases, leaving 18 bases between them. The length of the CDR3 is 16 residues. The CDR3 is CASSPWRGGRDQPQHF. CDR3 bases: TGTGCCAGCAGCCCCTGGAGGGGAGGGAGAGATCAGCCCCAGCATTTT. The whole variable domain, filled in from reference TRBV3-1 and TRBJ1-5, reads DTAVSQTPKYLVTQMGNDKSIKCEQNLGHDTMYWYKQDSKKFLKIMFSYNNKELIINETVPNRFSPKSPDKAHLNLHINSLELGDSAVYFCASSPWRGGRDQPQHFGDGTRLSIL.

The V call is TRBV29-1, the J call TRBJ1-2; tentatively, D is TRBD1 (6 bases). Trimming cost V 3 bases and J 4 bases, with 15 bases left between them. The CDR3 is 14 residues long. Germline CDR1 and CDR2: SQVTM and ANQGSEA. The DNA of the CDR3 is TGCAGCGTTGATTTCGGAGGACAGCCCTATGGCTACACCTTC. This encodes CSVDFGGQPYGYTF.

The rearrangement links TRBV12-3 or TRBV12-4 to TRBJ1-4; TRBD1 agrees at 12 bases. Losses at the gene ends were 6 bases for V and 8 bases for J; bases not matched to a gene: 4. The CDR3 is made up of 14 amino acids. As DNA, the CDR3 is TGTGCCAGCAGCTGGGACAGGGGGCAGGAAAAACTGTTTTTT. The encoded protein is CASSWDRGQEKLFF.

DNA of the CDR3: TGCGCCAGCAGCTGGGCGGGGGGGACAGATACGCAGTATTTT. Its translation: CASSWAGGTDTQYF. V gene TRBV5-1 combines with J gene TRBJ2-3, with TRBD2 matching over 9 bases. The V and J ends lost 3 bases and 3 bases, in that order; junction bases with no gene match: 2. This CDR3 is 14 amino acids long. The V gene's germline CDR1 is SGHRS and CDR2 YFSETQ.